These T cell receptor beta chains were read from a single sample in a study of blood T cell repertoires in COVID-19. Clones were sequenced by immunoSEQ multiplex PCR, and TCRdb holds only the in-frame ones, with some missing. The sample yields roughly 150,000 clones, under 90% seen once. Input material: peripheral blood. These receptor sequences come from a human donor in a cohort sampled during active COVID-19. Each CDR3 is given with its conserved first and last residue. The order of the fields is J gene, V gene, clone size, D gene, CDR3 DNA, CDR3 protein. The D gene is left open where the match is weak. Size tells how often a clone was seen (once, few, many) or the class of an expanded clone, and some rows leave it out.

TRBJ2-6,TRBV5-1,-,-,TGCGCCAGCAGCTCCTTATCGGGTACCTCTGGGGCCAACGTCCTGACTTTC,CASSSLSGTSGANVLTF
TRBJ2-2,TRBV5-6,-,-,TGTGCCAGCAGCTCCCCGTCGGACTCCAACACCGGGGAGCTGTTTTTT,CASSSPSDSNTGELFF
TRBJ1-5,TRBV2,-,TRBD1,TGTGCCAGCAGCGGGGGACAGACATTCAATCAGCCCCAGCATTTT,CASSGGQTFNQPQHF
TRBJ2-1,TRBV11-2,-,TRBD2,TGTGCCAGCAGCTCAACGACTAGCGGGGGTAACAATGAGCAGTTCTTC,CASSSTTSGGNNEQFF
TRBJ2-5,TRBV18,-,-,TGTGCCAGCTCACCAACAGGGCCAGAGACCCAGTACTTC,CASSPTGPETQYF
TRBJ2-3,TRBV18,-,TRBD2,TGTGCCAGCTCGACTAGCGGGCGAGATACGCAGTATTTT,CASSTSGRDTQYF
TRBJ2-2,TRBV11-2,-,-,TGTGCCAGCAGCTGGCGGGCCACCGGGGAGCTGTTTTTT,CASSWRATGELFF
TRBJ2-3,TRBV5-1,-,TRBD2,TGCGCCAGCAGCTGGCGGACTAGCGGGACTAGCACAGATACGCAGTATTTT,CASSWRTSGTSTDTQYF
TRBJ1-1,TRBV14,-,-,TGTGCCAGCAGCCAGTTCGGGGTGGTAGCTTTCTTT,CASSQFGVVAFF
TRBJ2-4,TRBV12-3/TRBV12-4,once,TRBD1,TGTGCCAGCAGTTTAGGGGACAGATACATTCAGTACTTC,CASSLGDRYIQYF
TRBJ1-1,TRBV19,-,-,TGTGCCAGTAGTCCGATGGTAAACTCGGTCGCTGAAGCTTTCTTT,CASSPMVNSVAEAFF
TRBJ2-4,TRBV5-8,few,TRBD1,TGTGCCAGCAGTACGACAGGGGCGACAGTAAACATTCAGTACTTC,CASSTTGATVNIQYF
TRBJ2-7,TRBV9,few,-,TGTGCCAGCAGCGAGTGGCCGGGTTCCGAGCAGTACTTC,CASSEWPGSEQYF
TRBJ2-1,TRBV7-3,once,TRBD2,TGTGCCAGCAGCTTAAGGGCTTTGCGGGAGACCACCTACAATGAGCAGTTCTTC,CASSLRALRETTYNEQFF
TRBJ2-7,TRBV27,-,TRBD1,TGTGCCAGCAGTTTATATCGGGACAGGGGTGGGGAGCAGTACTTC,CASSLYRDRGGEQYF
TRBJ1-5,TRBV30,-,-,TGTGCCTGGAGTGTACGTCGGGGGGGTGGGAATCAGCCCCAGCATTTT,CAWSVRRGGGNQPQHF
TRBJ1-1,TRBV12-3/TRBV12-4,-,-,TGTGCCAGCAGTGCCAGGGTAAACACTGAAGCTTTCTTT,CASSARVNTEAFF
TRBJ1-6,TRBV6-5,-,TRBD1,TGTGCCAGCAGTTACGGCGGACAGGGAAATTCACCCCTCCACTTT,CASSYGGQGNSPLHF
TRBJ1-1,TRBV11-2,-,-,TGTGCCAGCAGCCCGACAGCTGGGAACACTGAAGCTTTCTTT,CASSPTAGNTEAFF
TRBJ2-3,TRBV5-4,-,-,TGTGCCAGCAGCTTGGAACAGGGTACGCAGTATTTT,CASSLEQGTQYF
TRBJ1-2,TRBV6-2/TRBV6-3,-,-,TGTGCCAGCAGTTATGTGGGGGCTGGATATGGCTACACCTTC,CASSYVGAGYGYTF
TRBJ2-3,TRBV27,once,TRBD1,TGTGCCAGCAGTTTGAACAGGGGGCGCTCAGATACGCAGTATTTT,CASSLNRGRSDTQYF
TRBJ2-1,TRBV4-1,few,-,TGCGCCAGCAGCCAACGAAGGGACACCCCGCCAGGATACAATGAGCAGTTCTTC,CASSQRRDTPPGYNEQFF
TRBJ2-5,TRBV5-6,-,-,TGTGCCAGCAGCCCCAGGGTCCTAAAAGAGACCCAGTACTTC,CASSPRVLKETQYF
TRBJ2-7,TRBV7-2,-,-,TGTGCCAGCAGCTTAGCGGGGGGGCCGTCCTACGAGCAGTACTTC,CASSLAGGPSYEQYF
TRBJ1-4,TRBV6-5,once,-,TGTGCCAGCTCGATTGGGGGCAGGGAAAAACTGTTTTTT,CASSIGGREKLFF
TRBJ1-3,TRBV18,-,-,TGTGCCAGCTCACCACGGAGGGATGAAAACACCATATATTTT,CASSPRRDENTIYF
TRBJ2-1,TRBV7-3,once,-,TGTGCCAGCAGCTTCACTAGTAGTTCCTACAATGAGCAGTTCTTC,CASSFTSSSYNEQFF
TRBJ1-5,TRBV7-2,once,-,TGTGCCAGCAGCTTAGCGGTACGGCAGCCCCAGCATTTT,CASSLAVRQPQHF
TRBJ2-5,TRBV3-1/TRBV3-2,-,-,TGTGCCAGCAGCCAGGGGGGGACATCTCAAGAAACCCAGTACTTC,CASSQGGTSQETQYF
TRBJ1-4,TRBV3-1/TRBV3-2,-,TRBD1,TGTGCCAGCAGCCCGGACAGGACTAATGAAAAACTGTTTTTT,CASSPDRTNEKLFF
TRBJ2-3,TRBV6-2/TRBV6-3,-,TRBD2,TGTGCCAGCAGTTACTCGAATAGCGGGCCCCAAGGCCCGCAGTATTTT,CASSYSNSGPQGPQYF
TRBJ2-1,TRBV7-3,-,TRBD1,TGTGCCAGCAGCCCGGGCACAGGGGGCTACAATGAGCAGTTCTTC,CASSPGTGGYNEQFF
TRBJ1-1,TRBV4-3,-,TRBD1,TGCGCCAGCAGCCAAGATCAGGGGACAGGGAGAACTGAAGCTTTCTTT,CASSQDQGTGRTEAFF
TRBJ2-2,TRBV24-1,few,TRBD2,TGTGCCACCAGTGAGGGGAGAACTAGCGCCGGGGAGCTGTTTTTT,CATSEGRTSAGELFF
TRBJ2-3,TRBV4-3,-,-,TGCGCCAGCAGCCAGAGGCTCGGCACAGATACGCAGTATTTT,CASSQRLGTDTQYF
TRBJ1-5,TRBV6-2/TRBV6-3,-,-,TGTGCCAGCAGTTACTCGTTATATCCCACTCAAGATAGCAATCAGCCCCAGCATTTT,CASSYSLYPTQDSNQPQHF
TRBJ1-1,TRBV7-9,-,-,TGTGCCAGCAGCTTCCCCGGGAGGCCTGAAGCTTTCTTT,CASSFPGRPEAFF
TRBJ1-5,TRBV19,-,-,TGTGCCAGTAGTAACGACAGAAATAGCAATCAGCCCCAGCATTTT,CASSNDRNSNQPQHF
TRBJ2-1,TRBV5-1,few,-,TGCGCCAGCAGCTTGACTAGGGTTAGCTCCTACAATGAGCAGTTCTTC,CASSLTRVSSYNEQFF
TRBJ2-7,TRBV19,-,TRBD2,TGTGCCAGTAGTATAAGGGAGGGGACCTACGAGCAGTACTTC,CASSIREGTYEQYF
TRBJ1-2,TRBV12-3/TRBV12-4,-,TRBD1,TGTGCCAGCAGCAGGGGGCCCGGGTATGGCTACACCTTC,CASSRGPGYGYTF
TRBJ1-4,TRBV5-6,-,TRBD1,TGTGCCAGCAGCTATCGACAGGGTTCGCCAAAACTGTTTTTT,CASSYRQGSPKLFF
TRBJ1-2,TRBV7-9,-,-,TGTGCCAGCAGCGGCAGAGCGGACACCTTC,CASSGRADTF
TRBJ2-1,TRBV5-4,-,TRBD2,TGTGCCAGCAGAGAAGGCACTAGCGGGGGGGCCCATGAGCAGTTCTTC,CASREGTSGGAHEQFF
TRBJ1-4,TRBV19,-,TRBD1,TGTGCCAGTAGTGAGTCGACAGGGGTGGGAGAAAAACTGTTTTTT,CASSESTGVGEKLFF